This TCR beta chain was captured by sequencing in a study of blood T cell repertoires in COVID-19. For the study at large: The study drew acute and convalescent COVID-19 samples from the United States, Italy and Spain.

Under the authors' procedure: For nucleated cells, counts were estimated from reference gene primer amplification. This table comes from immunoSEQ multiplex PCR, and its TCRdb copy is limited to in-frame clones, with some not included. The V and J calls and clone size are taken from that table; D and trimming were inferred from the DNA. The repertoire holds some 76,000 clones, with over 75% as singletons. V was shortened by 2 bases and J by 5 bases, with 7 bases between the two germline ends. This CDR3 is built from 11 residues. CDR1 is GTSNPN, CDR2 SVGIG, per germline (reference sequence). The TCR sequence derives from a man aged 50 or older with acute or convalescent COVID-19. The chain has TRBV30 and TRBJ2-7; D is possibly TRBD2 (5 bases). Sequencing used peripheral blood. CDR3 in DNA: TGTGCCTGGAGTCGGGGTAACGAGCAGTACTTC. Translating gives CAWSRGNEQYF.